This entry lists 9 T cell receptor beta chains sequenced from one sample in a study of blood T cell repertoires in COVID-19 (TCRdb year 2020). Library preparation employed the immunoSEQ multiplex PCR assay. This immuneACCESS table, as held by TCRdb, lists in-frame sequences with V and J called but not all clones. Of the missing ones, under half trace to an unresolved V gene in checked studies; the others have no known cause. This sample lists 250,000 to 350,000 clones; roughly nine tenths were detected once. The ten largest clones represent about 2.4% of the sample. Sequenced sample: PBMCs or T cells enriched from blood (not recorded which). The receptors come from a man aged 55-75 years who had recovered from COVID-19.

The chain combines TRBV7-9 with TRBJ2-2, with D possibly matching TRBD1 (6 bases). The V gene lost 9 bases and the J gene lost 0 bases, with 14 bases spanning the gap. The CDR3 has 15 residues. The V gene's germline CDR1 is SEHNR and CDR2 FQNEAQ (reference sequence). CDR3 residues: CASITGTTNTGELFF. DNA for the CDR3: TGTGCCAGTATAACAGGGACAACGAACACCGGGGAGCTGTTTTTT.

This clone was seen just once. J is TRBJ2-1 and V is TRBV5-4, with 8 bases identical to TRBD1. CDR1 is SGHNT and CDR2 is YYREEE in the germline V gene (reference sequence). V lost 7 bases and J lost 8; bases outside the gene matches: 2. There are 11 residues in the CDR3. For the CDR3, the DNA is TGTGCCAGCGACAGGGGCGATGAGCAGTTCTTC. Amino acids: CASDRGDEQFF.

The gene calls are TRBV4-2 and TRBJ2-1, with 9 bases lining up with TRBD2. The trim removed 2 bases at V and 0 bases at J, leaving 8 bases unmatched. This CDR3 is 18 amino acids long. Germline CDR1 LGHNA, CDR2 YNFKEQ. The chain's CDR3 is CASSQLSTSGNSYNEQFF. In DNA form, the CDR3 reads TGTGCCAGCAGCCAACTCTCGACTAGCGGAAACTCCTACAATGAGCAGTTCTTC.

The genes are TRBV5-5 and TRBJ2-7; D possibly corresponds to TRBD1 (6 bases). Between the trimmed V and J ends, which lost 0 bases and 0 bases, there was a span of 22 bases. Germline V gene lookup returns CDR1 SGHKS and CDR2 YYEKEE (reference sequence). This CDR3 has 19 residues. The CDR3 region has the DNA TGTGCCAGCAGCTTGGTATTAGTGGGGGCGTCCCCTAACTCCTACGAGCAGTACTTC. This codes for CASSLVLVGASPNSYEQYF. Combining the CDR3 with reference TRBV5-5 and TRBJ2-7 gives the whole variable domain DAGVTQSPTHLIKTRGQQVTLRCSPISGHKSVSWYQQVLGQGPQFIFQYYEKEERGRGNFPDRFSARQFPNYSSELNVNALLLGDSALYLCASSLVLVGASPNSYEQYFGPGTRLTVT.

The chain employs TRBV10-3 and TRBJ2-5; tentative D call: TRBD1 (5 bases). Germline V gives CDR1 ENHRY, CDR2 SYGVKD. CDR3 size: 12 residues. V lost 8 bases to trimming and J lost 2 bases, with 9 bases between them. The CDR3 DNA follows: TGTGCCATCGGCGGACAACAAGAGACCCAGTACTTC. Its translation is CAIGGQQETQYF.

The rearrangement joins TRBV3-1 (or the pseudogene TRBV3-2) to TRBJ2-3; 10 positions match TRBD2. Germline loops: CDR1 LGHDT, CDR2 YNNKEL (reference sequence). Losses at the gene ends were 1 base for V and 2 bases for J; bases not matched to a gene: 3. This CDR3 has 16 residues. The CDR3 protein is CASSQGTSGFTDTQYF. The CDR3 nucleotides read TGTGCCAGCAGCCAAGGGACTAGCGGATTCACAGATACGCAGTATTTT.

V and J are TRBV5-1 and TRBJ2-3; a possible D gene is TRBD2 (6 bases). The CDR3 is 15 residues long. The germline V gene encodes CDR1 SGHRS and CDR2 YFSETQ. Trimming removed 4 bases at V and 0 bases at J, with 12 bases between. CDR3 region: CASSLAGTSTDTQYF. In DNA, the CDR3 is TGCGCCAGCAGCCTCGCGGGAACAAGCACAGATACGCAGTATTTT. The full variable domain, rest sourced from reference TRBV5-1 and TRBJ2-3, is KAGVTQTPRYLIKTRGQQVTLSCSPISGHRSVSWYQQTPGQGLQFLFEYFSETQRNKGNFPGRFSGRQFSNSRSEMNVSTLELGDSALYLCASSLAGTSTDTQYFGPGTRLTVL.

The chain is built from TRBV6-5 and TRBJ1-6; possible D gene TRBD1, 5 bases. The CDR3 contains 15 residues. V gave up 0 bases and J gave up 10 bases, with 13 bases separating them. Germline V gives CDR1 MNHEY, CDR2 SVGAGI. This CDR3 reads CASSYSRAPGSPLHF. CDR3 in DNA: TGTGCCAGCAGTTACTCCAGGGCTCCCGGGTCACCCCTCCACTTT.

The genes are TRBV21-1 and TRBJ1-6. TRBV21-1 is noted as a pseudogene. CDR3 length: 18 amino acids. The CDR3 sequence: CASSKGAGTGRRNSPLHF. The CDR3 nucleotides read TGTGCCAGCAGCAAAGGGGCGGGCACCGGTCGTAGAAATTCACCCCTCCACTTT.